This passage covers 10 T cell receptor beta chains from one sample sequenced in a study of T cell responses to AZD1222 COVID-19 vaccine. Produced via immunoSEQ multiplex PCR; TCRdb's table is partial and in-frame only. The sample shows about 95,000 clones, about 88% of them seen only once. The specimen comprised peripheral blood, sampled on day 0 of AZD1222 vaccination. The receptors derive from an adult in good health.

This chain connects TRBV11-2 to TRBJ2-2, with TRBD2 matching 10 bases. This CDR3 region has 16 residues. Germline assignment: CDR1 SGHAT and CDR2 FQNNGV. J gave up 7 bases and V 0 bases, and 5 bases lay outside the gene matches. CDR3 loop: CASSLDQRGGRGELFF. In DNA, the CDR3 is TGTGCCAGCAGCTTAGATCAGCGGGGGGGCCGCGGGGAGCTGTTTTTT.

The J gene is TRBJ1-4, the V gene TRBV28; no clear D gene. The CDR3 is 15 residues long. The V and J ends lost 1 base and 0 bases respectively, with 6 bases between them. Germline V gene lookup returns CDR1 MDHEN and CDR2 SYDVKM. The CDR3 coding sequence is TGTGCCAGCAGTTTATTGTCCACAACTAATGAAAAACTGTTTTTT. Translation gives CASSLLSTTNEKLFF.

This chain connects TRBV5-1 to TRBJ2-1, with 7 bases aligning to TRBD2. The CDR3 length is 14 residues. V lost 3 bases, J lost 2 bases, and 2 bases stayed unmatched. The V gene's germline CDR1 is SGHRS and CDR2 YFSETQ. The CDR3 loop is CASSSTSAYNEQFF. The DNA of the CDR3 is TGCGCCAGCAGCTCTACTAGCGCCTACAATGAGCAGTTCTTC.

This clone was observed once. The chain links TRBV6-5 to TRBJ1-5; possible D gene TRBD1, 5 bases. V was clipped by 5 bases and J by 5 bases, with 13 bases between them. The CDR3 totals 14 residues. Germline V gene sequence: CDR1 MNHEY, CDR2 SVGAGI. CDR3 DNA sequence: TGTGCCAGCAGTACCCGGCAGGGTGATCAGCCCCAGCATTTT. This gives the protein CASSTRQGDQPQHF.

This rearrangement joins TRBV7-9 to TRBJ2-1; 7 bases are shared with TRBD2. Trimming removed 0 bases from V and 3 bases from J; junction bases left unmatched: 5. This CDR3 region has 16 residues. The germline V gene has CDR1 SEHNR and CDR2 FQNEAQ (reference sequence). The CDR3 DNA sequence: TGTGCCAGCAGCTTAGCATGGGGCGGGGGCTACAATGAGCAGTTCTTC. Translation gives CASSLAWGGGYNEQFF.

This chain joins TRBV3-1 (or the pseudogene TRBV3-2) and TRBJ2-7; D not resolved. In germline, CDR1 is LGHDT, CDR2 YNNKEL (reference sequence). CDR3 length: 14 amino acids. The V end was cut by 4 bases, the J end by 3 bases, with 13 bases between. CDR3 nucleotides: TGTGCCAGCAGCCGAACACCGGGCTACTACGAGCAGTACTTC. This codes for CASSRTPGYYEQYF.

The rearrangement uses TRBV19 and TRBJ1-1, with D possibly matching TRBD1 (5 bases). The germline CDR1 and CDR2 sequences are LNHDA and SQIVND (reference sequence). V gave up 11 bases and J gave up 0 bases, with 16 bases separating them. This CDR3 has 14 residues. Here the CDR3 DNA reads TGTGCCTCGCTTAGGGCGGGGGTGAACACTGAAGCTTTCTTT. Protein sequence: CASLRAGVNTEAFF.

The CDR3 here is CASSYVVPGTDTQYF. CDR3 DNA: TGTGCCAGCAGTTACGTCGTCCCGGGCACAGATACGCAGTATTTT. The rearrangement uses TRBV6-2 or TRBV6-3 and TRBJ2-3, with unresolved D. The CDR3 sequence is 15 residues long. Germline assignment: CDR1 MNHEY and CDR2 SVGEGT. V was trimmed by 2 bases and J by 1 base, leaving 10 bases between them.

This clone was counted between two and nine times. The genes are TRBV21-1 and TRBJ2-7; the D call TRBD1 from the table was never checked on the DNA. TRBV21-1 is noted as a pseudogene. The CDR3 is made up of 16 amino acids. CDR3 protein: CASSGRTGNCCDEQYF. The DNA for the CDR3 is TGTGCCAGCAGCGGACGAACAGGTAACTGCTGCGACGAGCAGTACTTC.

The V call is TRBV18, the J call TRBJ1-1; tentative D call: TRBD1 (6 bases). Trimming removed 4 bases at V and 4 bases at J, with 10 bases between. CDR1 KGHSH and CDR2 LQKENI come from the germline V gene. CDR3 length: 13 residues. The CDR3 DNA is TGTGCCAGCTCACTGGACAGTGGCACTGAAGCTTTCTTT. It encodes CASSLDSGTEAFF.